This TCR beta chain was captured by sequencing in a study of shared clonotypes between healthy human individuals. The CDR3 length is 15 residues. Germline CDR1 is MGHRA and CDR2 is YSYEKL. V gave up 0 bases and J gave up 0 bases, with 6 bases separating them. Deep-level running was used for the assay. Repertoires were generated with immunoSEQ multiplex PCR, while TCRdb's copy carries only in-frame clones and drops some. In the table there are about 2.2 million clones, about 93% of which are singletons. CD8 cells classed as naive were CD45RO-negative and positively selected for CCR7, excluding terminally differentiated effector memory CD45RA+ cells.

The origin of this receptor is a man aged 18 to 29 in good health. Some clones in this sample may be carry-over from other donors' samples. What was sequenced was naive CD8+ T cells from PBMCs. The chain combines TRBV4-1 with TRBJ2-4; no reliable D call. The CDR3: CASSQDPLAKNIQYF. CDR3 DNA sequence: TGCGCCAGCAGCCAAGATCCGCTAGCCAAAAACATTCAGTACTTC.